This T cell receptor (beta chain) is drawn from a study of naive and memory T cell subsets. Study results and limitations: Naive repertoires, especially CD8, held a few larger clonotypes, possibly memory cells re-expressing CD45RA.

This clonotype was counted between two and nine times. The antigen remains undetermined. Both TRBC1 and TRBC2 were covered by a beta constant-region primer of two equimolar oligonucleotides. The ligated cDNA underwent four PCR rounds using SP2 and nested alpha and beta constant-region primers. TCRdb analysed the UMI-ligation and nested PCR reads with MiXCR anew, one entry per CDR3 protein. The sample lists roughly 150,000 distinct CDR3 sequences, approximately 22% seen once, with 0.11% in the top ten. CDR1 and CDR2 (germline): SGHAT, FQNNGV. V was trimmed by 1 base and J by 1 base, leaving 17 bases between them. The CDR3 covers 18 residues.

The specimen was naive CD4+ T cells from blood. The V and J genes are TRBV11-2 and TRBJ2-1, with D perhaps TRBD1 (5 bases). The sequence derives from a human donor in good health. CDR3 nucleotide sequence: TGTGCCAGCAGCTTAGCCCCCAAAGGGGCTTCATCCTACAATGAGCAGTTCTTC. This encodes CASSLAPKGASSYNEQFF.